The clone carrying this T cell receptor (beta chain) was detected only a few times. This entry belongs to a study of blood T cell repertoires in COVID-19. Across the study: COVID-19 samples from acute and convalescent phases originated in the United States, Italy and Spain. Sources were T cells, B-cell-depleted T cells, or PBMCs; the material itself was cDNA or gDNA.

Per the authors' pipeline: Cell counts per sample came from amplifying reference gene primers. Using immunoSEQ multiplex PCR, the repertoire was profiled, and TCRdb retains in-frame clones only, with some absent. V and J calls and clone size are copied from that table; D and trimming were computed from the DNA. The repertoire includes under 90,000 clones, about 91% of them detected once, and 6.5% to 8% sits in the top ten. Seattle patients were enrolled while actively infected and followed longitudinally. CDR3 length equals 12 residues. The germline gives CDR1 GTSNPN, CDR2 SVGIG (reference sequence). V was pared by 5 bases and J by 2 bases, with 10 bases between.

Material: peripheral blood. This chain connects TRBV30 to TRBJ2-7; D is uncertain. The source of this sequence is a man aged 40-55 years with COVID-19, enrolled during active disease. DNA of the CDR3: TGTGCCTGGGGAAGAGAGCCCTACGAGCAGTACTTC. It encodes CAWGREPYEQYF.